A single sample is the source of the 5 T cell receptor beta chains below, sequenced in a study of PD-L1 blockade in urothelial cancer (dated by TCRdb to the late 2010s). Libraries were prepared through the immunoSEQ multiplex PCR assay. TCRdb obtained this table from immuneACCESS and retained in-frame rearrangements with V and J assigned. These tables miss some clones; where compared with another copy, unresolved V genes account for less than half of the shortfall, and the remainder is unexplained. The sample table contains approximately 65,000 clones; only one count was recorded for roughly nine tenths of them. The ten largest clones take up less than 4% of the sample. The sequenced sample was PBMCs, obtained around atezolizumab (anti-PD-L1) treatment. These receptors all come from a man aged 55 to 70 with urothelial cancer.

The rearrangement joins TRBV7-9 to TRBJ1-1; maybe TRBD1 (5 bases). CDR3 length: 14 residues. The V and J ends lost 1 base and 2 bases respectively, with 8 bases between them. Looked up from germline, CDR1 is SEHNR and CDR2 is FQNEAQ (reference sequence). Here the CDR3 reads CASSLGQGNTEAFF. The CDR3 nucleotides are TGTGCCAGCAGCTTAGGGCAGGGAAACACTGAAGCTTTCTTT.

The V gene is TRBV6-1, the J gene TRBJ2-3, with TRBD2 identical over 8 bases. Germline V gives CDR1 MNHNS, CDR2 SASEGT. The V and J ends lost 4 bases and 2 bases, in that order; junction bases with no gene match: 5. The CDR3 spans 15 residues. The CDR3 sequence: CASSGRGALTDTQYF. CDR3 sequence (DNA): TGTGCCAGCAGTGGGCGGGGGGCCCTCACAGATACGCAGTATTTT.

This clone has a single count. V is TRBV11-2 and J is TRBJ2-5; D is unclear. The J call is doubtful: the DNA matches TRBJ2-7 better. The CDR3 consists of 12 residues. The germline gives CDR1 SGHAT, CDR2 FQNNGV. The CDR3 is CASSLDLYEQYF. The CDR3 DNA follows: TGTGCCAGCAGCTTAGATCTCTACGAGCAGTACTTC.

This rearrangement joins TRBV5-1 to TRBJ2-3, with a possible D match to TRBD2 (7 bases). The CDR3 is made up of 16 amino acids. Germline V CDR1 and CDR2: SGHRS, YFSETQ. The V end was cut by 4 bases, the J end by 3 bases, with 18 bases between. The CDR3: CASSQGRGGHTDTQYF. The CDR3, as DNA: TGCGCCAGCAGCCAAGGTAGGGGGGGCCATACAGATACGCAGTATTTT.

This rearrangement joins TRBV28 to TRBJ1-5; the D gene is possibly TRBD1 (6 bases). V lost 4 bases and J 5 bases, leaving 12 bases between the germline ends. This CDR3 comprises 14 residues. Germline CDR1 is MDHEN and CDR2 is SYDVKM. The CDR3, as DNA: TGTGCCAGCAGTTCCAGGGGTTTAGATCAGCCCCAGCATTTT. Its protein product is CASSSRGLDQPQHF. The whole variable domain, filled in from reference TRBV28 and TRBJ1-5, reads DVKVTQSSRYLVKRTGEKVFLECVQDMDHENMFWYRQDPGLGLRLIYFSYDVKMKEKGDIPEGYSVSREKKERFSLILESASTNQTSMYLCASSSRGLDQPQHFGDGTRLSIL.